Listed here are 20 T cell receptor beta chains from one sample, sequenced in a study of T cell responses to AZD1222 COVID-19 vaccine. The table came from immunoSEQ multiplex PCR; TCRdb's copy has only in-frame clones and leaves some out. The data hold 170,000 or so clones, with about nine tenths observed a single time. The sample was peripheral blood, taken on day 0 of AZD1222 vaccination. The receptors were sampled from an adult in good health.

The rearrangement uses TRBV6-4 and TRBJ1-5; 9 positions agree with TRBD1. CDR3 length equals 15 residues. Germline V CDR1 and CDR2: MRHNA, SNTAGT. V lost 10 bases and J lost 1; bases outside the gene matches: 8. CDR3 nucleotides: TGTGCCATGGCGTGGACAGGGGTGAGCAATCAGCCCCAGCATTTT. Protein: CAMAWTGVSNQPQHF.

This sequence joins TRBV5-8 and TRBJ2-1; D tentatively reads TRBD1 or TRBD2 (6 bases each). CDR1 SGHTS and CDR2 YDEGEE come from the germline V gene. V was cut by 4 bases and J by 9 bases, with 20 bases left in between. This CDR3 is built from 15 residues. CDR3 region: CASSRGLGVDAEQFF. The CDR3 DNA reads TGTGCCAGCAGCCGGGGGCTAGGGGTCGACGCTGAGCAGTTCTTC.

The chain couples TRBV6-5 to TRBJ2-7; D may be TRBD1 or TRBD2 (5 bases each). CDR1 is MNHEY, CDR2 SVGAGI, per germline. The CDR3 totals 13 residues. V was clipped by 5 bases and J by 3 bases, with 11 bases between them. CDR3 nucleotides: TGTGCCAGCAGTCTGGGACCACGCTACGAGCAGTACTTC. This encodes CASSLGPRYEQYF.

The CDR3 loop is CAIRGTGKGSTEAFF. In nucleotides, the CDR3 is TGTGCCATCAGAGGGACAGGGAAAGGTAGCACTGAAGCTTTCTTT. This chain connects TRBV10-3 to TRBJ1-1; TRBD1 matches at 9 bases. CDR1 ENHRY and CDR2 SYGVKD come from the germline V gene. The ends lost 6 bases at V and 4 bases at J; junction bases unmatched: 9. The CDR3 contains 15 residues.

The chain's CDR3 is CASSKAAYSNQPQHF. The CDR3 DNA reads as TGTGCCAGCAGCAAGGCAGCCTATAGCAATCAGCCCCAGCATTTT. J is TRBJ1-5 and V is TRBV21-1. TRBV21-1 is shown as a pseudogene. This CDR3 spans 15 amino acids.

This chain connects TRBV30 to TRBJ2-7; 10 nucleotides match TRBD2. The CDR3 spans 15 residues. V dropped 2 bases and J dropped 6; count of bases not matched to a gene: 10. Germline V CDR1 and CDR2: GTSNPN, SVGIG (reference sequence). In DNA form, the CDR3 reads TGTGCCTGGAGTTCTAGCGGGAGCTTTATAGGCGAGCAGTACTTC. Translated, it gives CAWSSSGSFIGEQYF.

Turning to this clone: In the same sample, other DNA sequences code for this CDR3. The CDR3 DNA reads TGTGCCAGTAGTATGGGGGCAGGGTCCTACGAGCAGTACTTC. Amino acids: CASSMGAGSYEQYF. The gene calls are TRBV19 and TRBJ2-7, with a tentative D call TRBD1 (6 bases). V dropped 3 bases and J dropped 1 base, with 10 bases sitting between them. The CDR3 is 14 amino acids. Germline V gene sequence: CDR1 LNHDA, CDR2 SQIVND (reference sequence).

The chain employs TRBV19 and TRBJ2-3; D is uncertain. This CDR3 is built from 15 residues. Germline CDR1 and CDR2: LNHDA and SQIVND (reference sequence). V lost 6 bases and J lost 1, with 14 bases in between. The CDR3 spells CASSLGRKGTDTQYF. DNA for the CDR3: TGTGCCAGTAGCCTCGGACGGAAGGGCACAGATACGCAGTATTTT.

V and J are TRBV5-6 and TRBJ1-1, with D unresolved. Trimming took 1 base from V and 1 from J, leaving 14 bases between them. CDR3 size: 16 residues. Germline V CDR1 and CDR2: SGHDT, YYEEEE. CDR3 protein: CASSLSVSTANTEAFF. The CDR3 DNA reads TGTGCCAGCAGCTTGTCCGTTTCAACAGCGAACACTGAAGCTTTCTTT.

V and J are TRBV19 and TRBJ2-7; tentative D call: TRBD1 (6 bases). V was shortened by 2 bases and J by 2 bases, with 10 bases between the two germline ends. The CDR3 extends over 14 amino acids. The germline V gene has CDR1 LNHDA and CDR2 SQIVND (reference sequence). The CDR3 reads CASSIQGITYEQYF. The CDR3 nucleotides read TGTGCCAGTAGTATACAGGGGATAACCTACGAGCAGTACTTC.

The CDR3: CASSQMVLAGTYEQYF. The DNA for the CDR3 is TGTGCCAGCAGCCAGATGGTACTAGCGGGGACCTACGAGCAGTACTTC. The gene calls are TRBV7-2 and TRBJ2-7; 10 bases are shared with TRBD2. The V segment lost 5 bases and the J segment 2 bases; nucleotides outside the gene matches: 9. The CDR3 runs 16 residues. CDR1 and CDR2 from the germline V gene are SGHTA and FQGNSA.

This chain links TRBV30 with TRBJ2-7, with a possible D match to TRBD2 (6 bases). Looked up from germline, CDR1 is GTSNPN and CDR2 is SVGIG (reference sequence). The CDR3 loop spans 13 amino acids. V was trimmed by 0 bases and J by 6 bases, leaving 12 bases between them. CDR3 sequence reads: CAWSVVQEGEQYF. CDR3 coding DNA: TGTGCCTGGAGTGTCGTCCAGGAGGGCGAGCAGTACTTC.

This rearrangement joins TRBV4-1 to TRBJ1-2; TRBD1 matches at 9 bases. Trimming took 1 base from V and 7 from J; bases not matched to a gene: 7. Germline lookup yields CDR1 MGHRA and CDR2 YSYEKL. This CDR3 has 15 residues. The CDR3 DNA follows: TGCGCCAGCAGCCAAGGGACAGGGGCTGCTTTTGGCTACACCTTC. The encoded protein is CASSQGTGAAFGYTF.

The chain has TRBV7-2 and TRBJ1-5; the match to TRBD1 covers 8 bases. Germline V gene sequence: CDR1 SGHTA, CDR2 FQGNSA. Losses at the gene ends were 0 bases for V and 7 bases for J; bases not matched to a gene: 2. CDR3 length: 14 amino acids. The CDR3 reads CASSLAQGGQPQHF. The CDR3 region has the DNA TGTGCCAGCAGCTTAGCACAGGGGGGACAGCCCCAGCATTTT.

The chain joins TRBV19 to TRBJ1-1; D is undetermined. The CDR3 totals 14 residues. The ends were cut back, 3 bases at V and 0 bases at J, with 8 bases in the middle. Germline values: CDR1 LNHDA, CDR2 SQIVND (reference sequence). The CDR3 protein is CASSIPGLNTEAFF. CDR3 in DNA: TGTGCCAGTAGTATCCCCGGACTGAACACTGAAGCTTTCTTT.

This sequence joins TRBV29-1 and TRBJ2-1; 7 nucleotides align to TRBD2. V shed 0 bases and J 11 bases; nucleotides not matched to a gene: 7. The CDR3 totals 13 residues. Germline CDR1 SQVTM, CDR2 ANQGSEA. The CDR3 bases are TGCAGCGTTGAAGAGGGCTTCGGGACTAAGCAGTTCTTC. Protein sequence: CSVEEGFGTKQFF.

The chain is built from TRBV5-6 and TRBJ1-2, with 7 bases aligning to TRBD1. Unmatched junction bases numbered 12, after V lost 1 base and J lost 3 bases. Looked up from germline, CDR1 is SGHDT and CDR2 is YYEEEE. This CDR3 region has 17 residues. CDR3 sequence: CASSLMGQQGWDYGYTF. DNA of the CDR3: TGTGCCAGCAGCTTGATGGGACAGCAAGGGTGGGACTATGGCTACACCTTC. The entire variable domain, with the rest obtained from reference TRBV5-6 and TRBJ1-2, is as follows: DAGVTQSPTHLIKTRGQQVTLRCSPKSGHDTVSWYQQALGQGPQFIFQYYEEEERQRGNFPDRFSGHQFPNYSSELNVNALLLGDSALYLCASSLMGQQGWDYGYTFGSGTRLTVV.

The chain recombines TRBV28 with TRBJ2-3; 13 bases line up with TRBD2. The trim removed 6 bases at V and 2 bases at J, leaving 14 bases unmatched. The CDR3 runs 19 residues. Germline values: CDR1 MDHEN, CDR2 SYDVKM. CDR3 sequence: CASSPRLGLAGANTDTQYF. The CDR3, as DNA: TGTGCCAGCAGCCCACGGTTAGGACTAGCGGGAGCGAACACAGATACGCAGTATTTT.

This clone was observed a few times. The rearrangement joins TRBV11-2 to TRBJ2-7, with D uncertain. This CDR3 has 14 amino acids. V was pared by 4 bases and J by 4 bases, with 14 bases between. The germline V gene has CDR1 SGHAT and CDR2 FQNNGV. CDR3 nucleotides: TGTGCCAGCAGCTCACGACGAGCCACTTACGAGCAGTACTTC. It yields the protein CASSSRRATYEQYF.

This clone appeared once. V gene TRBV18 combines with J gene TRBJ1-1, with 9 bases that match TRBD1. The CDR3 length is 15 residues. With V trimmed by 5 bases and J by 8 bases, 12 bases remained unmatched. In germline, CDR1 is KGHSH, CDR2 LQKENI. DNA for the CDR3: TGTGCCAGCTCAACATTAGGAAAGACAGGGGGGGAAGCTTTCTTT. It encodes CASSTLGKTGGEAFF.